These 23 T cell receptor beta chains came from one sample sequenced in a study of technical replicates of blood from several donors. Generated by immunoSEQ multiplex PCR, the TCRdb table keeps only in-frame clones and is missing some. The sample consists of tens of thousands of clones, roughly 94% of them appearing once. What was sequenced was T cells isolated from PBMCs. These receptors were collected from a human donor in good health.

The chain couples TRBV7-9 to TRBJ1-4; D perhaps matches TRBD1 (6 bases). Germline values: CDR1 SEHNR, CDR2 FQNEAQ (reference sequence). The CDR3 totals 15 residues. V lost 5 bases, J lost 8 bases, and 18 bases lay in between. CDR3 DNA: TGTGCCAGCAGCCATTTCAGGGGAAAGGGGGAAAAACTGTTTTTT. This translates into CASSHFRGKGEKLFF.

V is TRBV10-1 and J is TRBJ2-2; possibly TRBD1 for D (5 bases). The V end was cut by 5 bases, the J end by 5 bases, with 9 bases between. This CDR3 is built from 13 residues. Germline values: CDR1 WNHNN, CDR2 SYGVQD (reference sequence). CDR3 DNA sequence: TGCGCCAGCAGTCAGGCAGGGACCGGGGAGCTGTTTTTT. Protein: CASSQAGTGELFF.

The chain carries TRBV4-1 and TRBJ1-4; D is perhaps TRBD1 (5 bases). Trimming pared 4 bases from V and 7 bases from J, leaving 10 bases between. Germline CDR1 is MGHRA and CDR2 is YSYEKL. This CDR3 is 13 amino acids long. The CDR3 loop is CASSRGLGEKLFF. DNA for the CDR3: TGCGCCAGCAGCCGGGGACTTGGTGAAAAACTGTTTTTT.

The chain employs TRBV19 and TRBJ1-5; D not certain. This CDR3 has 15 residues. Trimming left V 1 base short and J 5 bases short, with 12 bases between. The V gene's germline CDR1 is LNHDA and CDR2 SQIVND (reference sequence). The CDR3 loop reads CASSIVNREDQPQHF. CDR3 DNA sequence: TGTGCCAGTAGTATAGTAAATAGGGAGGATCAGCCCCAGCATTTT.

The rearrangement uses TRBV4-1 and TRBJ1-1; D perhaps matches TRBD1 (6 bases). The V and J ends lost 4 bases and 3 bases respectively, with 9 bases between them. From germline, CDR1 is MGHRA and CDR2 YSYEKL. The CDR3 is 13 amino acids. CDR3 in DNA: TGCGCCAGCAGCCGGGGGCGCGACACTGAAGCTTTCTTT. Translated: CASSRGRDTEAFF.

This sequence joins TRBV5-6 and TRBJ1-4; D not certain. The V end lost 3 bases, the J end lost 2 bases, and 8 bases lay between the germline ends. CDR3 length: 14 residues. Looked up from germline, CDR1 is SGHDT and CDR2 is YYEEEE. CDR3 nucleotides: TGTGCCAGCAGCTCTCCCGGGACTAATGAAAAACTGTTTTTT. Amino acid sequence: CASSSPGTNEKLFF. The full variable domain, in which reference TRBV5-6 and TRBJ1-4 provide the parts outside the CDR3, is DAGVTQSPTHLIKTRGQQVTLRCSPKSGHDTVSWYQQALGQGPQFIFQYYEEEERQRGNFPDRFSGHQFPNYSSELNVNALLLGDSALYLCASSSPGTNEKLFFGSGTQLSVL.

This clone was recorded a few times. The chain employs TRBV5-4 and TRBJ2-1; D is unresolved. Trimming shortened V by 0 bases and J by 9 bases, and 13 bases separated the two germline ends. The CDR3 is made up of 14 amino acids. The V gene's germline CDR1 is SGHNT and CDR2 YYREEE (reference sequence). CDR3 in amino acids: CASSLESGEREQFF. Here the CDR3 DNA reads TGTGCCAGCAGCTTGGAATCGGGTGAGCGTGAGCAGTTCTTC.

V is TRBV29-1 and J is TRBJ2-7; a possible D gene is TRBD1 (5 bases). Germline CDR1 and CDR2: SQVTM and ANQGSEA. V lost 7 bases and J 7 bases, leaving 11 bases between the germline ends. The CDR3 is 10 residues long. CDR3 in amino acids: CSASAGEQYF. DNA for the CDR3: TGCAGCGCCTCGGCAGGGGAGCAGTACTTC.

The chain joins TRBV15 to TRBJ1-6; D not certain. CDR3 size: 13 residues. V was clipped by 9 bases and J by 9 bases, with 15 bases between them. The germline V gene encodes CDR1 LNHNV and CDR2 YYDKDF (reference sequence). The CDR3 loop reads CATKRSKGSPLHF. The CDR3, as DNA: TGTGCCACTAAGCGGTCGAAGGGTTCACCCCTCCACTTT.

The chain recombines TRBV11-3 with TRBJ1-5; a possible D gene is TRBD1 (6 bases). CDR1 and CDR2 (germline): SGHNT, YENEEA. With 3 bases removed from V and 6 bases from J, the gap between germline ends came to 15 bases. The length of the CDR3 is 15 residues. This chain's CDR3 is CASSFRGGYCQPQHF. In nucleotides, the CDR3 is TGTGCCAGCAGCTTCAGAGGGGGATATTGTCAGCCCCAGCATTTT.

This clone was recorded only once. The chain employs TRBV5-1 and TRBJ2-5, with 9 nucleotides matching TRBD2. This CDR3 comprises 15 residues. V shed 0 bases, J shed 5 bases, and the junction held 5 bases outside the gene matches. Germline CDR1 reads SGHRS; CDR2 reads YFSETQ. CDR3 nucleotides: TGCGCCAGCAGCTTGGGCCTAGCGGGGAGGGAGACCCAGTACTTC. Protein: CASSLGLAGRETQYF. The complete variable domain, with remaining parts taken from reference TRBV5-1 and TRBJ2-5, reads KAGVTQTPRYLIKTRGQQVTLSCSPISGHRSVSWYQQTPGQGLQFLFEYFSETQRNKGNFPGRFSGRQFSNSRSEMNVSTLELGDSALYLCASSLGLAGRETQYFGPGTRLLVL.

The V gene is TRBV19, the J gene TRBJ1-4; D gene uncertain. V was trimmed by 5 bases and J by 6 bases, leaving 16 bases between them. The CDR3 extends over 15 amino acids. Germline-derived CDR1 and CDR2 are LNHDA and SQIVND (reference sequence). CDR3 nucleotides: TGTGCCAGTAGTGGTCGGACGGCCGGGGATGAAAAACTGTTTTTT. Protein sequence: CASSGRTAGDEKLFF.

This sequence joins TRBV5-1 and TRBJ1-1; a weak D match, TRBD1 (5 bases). V was pared by 0 bases and J by 0 bases, with 9 bases between. The germline gives CDR1 SGHRS, CDR2 YFSETQ. The CDR3 has 15 amino acids. The DNA for the CDR3 is TGCGCCAGCAGCTTGGCTCCAGGGATGAACACTGAAGCTTTCTTT. Translation gives CASSLAPGMNTEAFF.

The chain combines TRBV13 with TRBJ2-7, with 7 positions matching TRBD2. CDR1 is PRHDT, CDR2 FYEKMQ, per germline (reference sequence). The CDR3 runs to 14 residues. V shed 2 bases and J 7 bases; nucleotides not matched to a gene: 8. DNA for the CDR3: TGTGCCAGCAGCTTACGTCCAGCGGGAAGTGAGCAGTACTTC. Translating it yields CASSLRPAGSEQYF.

This chain uses TRBV5-6 with TRBJ2-7; TRBD1 matches at 10 bases. Trimming took 4 bases from V and 3 from J; bases not matched to a gene: 7. Per germline, CDR1 SGHDT and CDR2 YYEEEE. The CDR3 totals 15 residues. The CDR3 protein is CASSLGTGVHYEQYF. The CDR3 DNA follows: TGTGCCAGCAGCCTAGGGACAGGGGTACACTACGAGCAGTACTTC.

V gene TRBV30 combines with J gene TRBJ1-4; D is possibly TRBD1 (6 bases). This CDR3 has 14 amino acids. CDR1 is GTSNPN, CDR2 SVGIG, per germline (reference sequence). Trimming stripped 4 bases from V and 6 bases from J, with 15 bases between. CDR3 sequence (DNA): TGTGCCTGGAAATGGGGCGGGGGCGATGAAAAACTGTTTTTT. It specifies CAWKWGGGDEKLFF. Drawing the rest from reference TRBV30 and TRBJ1-4, the complete variable domain is SQTIHQWPATLVQPVGSPLSLECTVEGTSNPNLYWYRQAAGRGLQLLFYSVGIGQISSEVPQNLSASRPQDRQFILSSKKLLLSDSGFYLCAWKWGGGDEKLFFGSGTQLSVL.

The rearrangement links TRBV11-3 to TRBJ1-6; D call uncertain. The CDR3 contains 16 residues. Trimming left V 3 bases short and J 4 bases short, with 13 bases between. Germline V lookup: CDR1 SGHNT, CDR2 YENEEA. This chain's CDR3 is CASSFLGGFYNSPLHF. CDR3 in DNA: TGTGCCAGCAGCTTCCTCGGAGGTTTTTATAATTCACCCCTCCACTTT.

V is TRBV4-1 and J is TRBJ2-7, with a tentative D call TRBD2 (5 bases). Trimming left V 3 bases short and J 4 bases short, with 22 bases between. Germline-derived CDR1 and CDR2 are MGHRA and YSYEKL. The CDR3 runs to 17 residues. The CDR3 DNA is TGCGCCAGCAGCCACTCCTACGGGGTTCGAAGTATTTACGAGCAGTACTTC. Its protein is CASSHSYGVRSIYEQYF.

The chain employs TRBV4-1 and TRBJ1-2; D gene unclear. Trimming took off 1 base at V and 5 bases at J, with 17 bases between the two ends. The length of the CDR3 is 16 residues. In germline, CDR1 is MGHRA, CDR2 YSYEKL. The CDR3 DNA reads TGCGCCAGCAGCCAAGCCTCCCGAATGAGGCTTTATGGCTACACCTTC. This translates into CASSQASRMRLYGYTF.

DNA of the CDR3: TGCGCCAGCAGCCAAGGTAGGAGACAGCTAAGCCAAGAGACCCAGTACTTC. Its translation is CASSQGRRQLSQETQYF. This chain links TRBV4-1 with TRBJ2-5, with D maybe TRBD1 (5 bases). Germline assignment: CDR1 MGHRA and CDR2 YSYEKL. V was pared by 1 base and J by 1 base, with 16 bases between. The CDR3 has 17 amino acids.

The chain couples TRBV7-9 to TRBJ2-7; 7 bases are shared with TRBD2. The CDR3 sequence is 15 residues long. Germline V gives CDR1 SEHNR, CDR2 FQNEAQ (reference sequence). Trimming removed 5 bases from V and 2 bases from J; junction bases left unmatched: 9. CDR3 protein: CASSPMQRGTYEQYF. The DNA of the CDR3 is TGTGCCAGCAGCCCGATGCAGCGGGGCACCTACGAGCAGTACTTC.

This chain joins TRBV18 and TRBJ2-5; TRBD1 might be the D (5 bases). This CDR3 has 18 amino acids. Germline V gene data show CDR1 as KGHSH and CDR2 as LQKENI. The V gene lost 0 bases and the J gene lost 2 bases, with 19 bases spanning the gap. The DNA for the CDR3 is TGTGCCAGCTCACCACCCCCCCCAGGGAAGGGGTTTCAAGAGACCCAGTACTTC. Translated: CASSPPPPGKGFQETQYF.

This clone came up once. The gene calls are TRBV10-1 and TRBJ2-3, with 13 bases matching TRBD2. Germline CDR1 is WNHNN and CDR2 is SYGVQD (reference sequence). CDR3 size: 17 residues. V lost 4 bases to trimming and J lost 2 bases; unmatched junction nucleotides: 6. For the CDR3, the DNA is TGCGCCAGCAGTGCCCCACTAGCGGGAGGGTTCACAGATACGCAGTATTTT. Translated, it gives CASSAPLAGGFTDTQYF.